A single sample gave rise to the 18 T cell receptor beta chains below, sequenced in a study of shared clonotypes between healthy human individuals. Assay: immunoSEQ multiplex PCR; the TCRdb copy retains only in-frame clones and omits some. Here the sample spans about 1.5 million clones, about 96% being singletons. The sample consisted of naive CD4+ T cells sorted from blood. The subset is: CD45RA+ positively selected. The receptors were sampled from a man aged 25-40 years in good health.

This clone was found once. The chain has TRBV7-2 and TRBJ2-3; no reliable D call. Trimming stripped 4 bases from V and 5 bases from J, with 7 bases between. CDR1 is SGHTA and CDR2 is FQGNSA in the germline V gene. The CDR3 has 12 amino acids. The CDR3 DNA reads TGTGCCAGCAGCTCGTACCAAGATACGCAGTATTTT. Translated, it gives CASSSYQDTQYF.

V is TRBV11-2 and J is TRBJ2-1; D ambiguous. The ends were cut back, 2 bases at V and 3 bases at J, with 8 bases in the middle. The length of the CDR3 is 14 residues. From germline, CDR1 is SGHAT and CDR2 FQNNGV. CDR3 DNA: TGTGCCAGCAGCTTACAGGCCAACTACAATGAGCAGTTCTTC. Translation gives CASSLQANYNEQFF.

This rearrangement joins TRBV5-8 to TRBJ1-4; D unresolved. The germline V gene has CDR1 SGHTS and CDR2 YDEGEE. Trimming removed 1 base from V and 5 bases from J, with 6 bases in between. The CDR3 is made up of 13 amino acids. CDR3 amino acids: CASSLNRNEKLFF. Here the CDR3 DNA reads TGTGCCAGCAGCTTGAACCGGAATGAAAAACTGTTTTTT. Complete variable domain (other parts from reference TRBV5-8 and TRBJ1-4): EAGVTQSPTHLIKTRGQQATLRCSPISGHTSVYWYQQALGLGLQFLLWYDEGEERNRGNFPPRFSGRQFPNYSSELNVNALELEDSALYLCASSLNRNEKLFFGSGTQLSVL.

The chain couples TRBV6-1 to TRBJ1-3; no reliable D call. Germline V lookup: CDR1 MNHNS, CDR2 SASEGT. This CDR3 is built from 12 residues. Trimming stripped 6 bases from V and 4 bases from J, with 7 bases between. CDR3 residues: CASRSIGNTIYF. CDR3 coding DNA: TGTGCCAGCAGGTCGATCGGAAACACCATATATTTT.

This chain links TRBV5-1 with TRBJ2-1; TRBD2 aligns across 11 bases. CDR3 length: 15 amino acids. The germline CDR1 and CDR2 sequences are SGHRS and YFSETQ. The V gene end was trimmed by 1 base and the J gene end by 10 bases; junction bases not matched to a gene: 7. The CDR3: CASSLYLAGGLEQFF. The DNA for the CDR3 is TGCGCCAGCAGCTTGTACCTAGCGGGAGGACTAGAGCAGTTCTTC.

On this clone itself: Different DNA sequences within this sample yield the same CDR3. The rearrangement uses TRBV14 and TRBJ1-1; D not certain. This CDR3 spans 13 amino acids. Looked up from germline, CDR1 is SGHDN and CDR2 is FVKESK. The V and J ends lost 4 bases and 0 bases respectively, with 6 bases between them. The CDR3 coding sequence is TGTGCCAGCAGCCTCAAGATGAACACTGAAGCTTTCTTT. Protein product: CASSLKMNTEAFF.

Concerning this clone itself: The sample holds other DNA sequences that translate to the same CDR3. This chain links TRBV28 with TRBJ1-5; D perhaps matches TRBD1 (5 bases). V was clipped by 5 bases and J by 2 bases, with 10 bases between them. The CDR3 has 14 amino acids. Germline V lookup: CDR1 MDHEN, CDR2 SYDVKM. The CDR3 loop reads CASSLGGRNQPQHF. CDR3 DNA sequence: TGTGCCAGCAGTCTGGGGGGTCGCAATCAGCCCCAGCATTTT.

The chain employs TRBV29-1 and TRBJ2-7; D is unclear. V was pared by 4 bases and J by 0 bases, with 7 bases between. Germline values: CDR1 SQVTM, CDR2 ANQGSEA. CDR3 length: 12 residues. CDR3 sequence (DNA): TGCAGCGTTGGGCAGGACTCCTACGAGCAGTACTTC. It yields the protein CSVGQDSYEQYF.

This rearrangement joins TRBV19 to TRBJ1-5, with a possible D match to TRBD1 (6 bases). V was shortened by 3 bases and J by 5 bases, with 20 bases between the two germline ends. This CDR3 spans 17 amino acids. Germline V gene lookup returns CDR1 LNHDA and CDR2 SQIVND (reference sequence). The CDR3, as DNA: TGTGCCAGTAGTATGGGCACAGGGTCGGGGTGGGATCAGCCCCAGCATTTT. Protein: CASSMGTGSGWDQPQHF.

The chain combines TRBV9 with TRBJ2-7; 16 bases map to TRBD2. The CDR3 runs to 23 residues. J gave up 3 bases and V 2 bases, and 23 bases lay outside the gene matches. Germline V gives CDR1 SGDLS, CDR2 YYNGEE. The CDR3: CASSVSGEPPGLAGGLDHYEQYF. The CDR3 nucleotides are TGTGCCAGCAGCGTCTCCGGTGAACCCCCGGGACTAGCGGGAGGGCTTGACCACTACGAGCAGTACTTC. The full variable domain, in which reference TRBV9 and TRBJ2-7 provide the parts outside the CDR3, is DSGVTQTPKHLITATGQRVTLRCSPRSGDLSVYWYQQSLDQGLQFLIQYYNGEERAKGNILERFSAQQFPDLHSELNLSSLELGDSALYFCASSVSGEPPGLAGGLDHYEQYFGPGTRLTVT.

In DNA, the CDR3 is TGTGCCAGCAGCTTCGTTGCGGGGGGACTAGTGGTACAAGAGACCCAGTACTTC. It translates to CASSFVAGGLVVQETQYF. J is TRBJ2-5 and V is TRBV5-5; 8 bases map to TRBD2. The CDR3 runs 18 residues. CDR1 and CDR2 (germline): SGHKS, YYEKEE (reference sequence). Trimming took 2 bases from V and 2 from J; bases not matched to a gene: 14.

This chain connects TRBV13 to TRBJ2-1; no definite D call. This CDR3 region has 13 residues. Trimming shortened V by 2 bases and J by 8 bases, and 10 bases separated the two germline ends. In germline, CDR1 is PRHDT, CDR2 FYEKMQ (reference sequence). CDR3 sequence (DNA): TGTGCCAGCAGCTTAACAGTAAAGGATGAGCAGTTCTTC. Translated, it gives CASSLTVKDEQFF.

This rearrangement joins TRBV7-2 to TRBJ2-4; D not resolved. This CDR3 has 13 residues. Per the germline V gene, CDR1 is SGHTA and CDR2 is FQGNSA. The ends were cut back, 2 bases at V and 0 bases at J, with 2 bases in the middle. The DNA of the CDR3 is TGTGCCAGCAGCTTAAGAGCCAAAAACATTCAGTACTTC. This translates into CASSLRAKNIQYF.

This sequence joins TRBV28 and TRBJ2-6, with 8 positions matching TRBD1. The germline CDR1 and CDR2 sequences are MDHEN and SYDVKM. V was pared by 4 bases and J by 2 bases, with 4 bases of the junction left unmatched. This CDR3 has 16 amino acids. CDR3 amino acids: CASSSQGAPGANVLTF. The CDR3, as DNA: TGTGCCAGCAGTTCCCAGGGGGCGCCTGGGGCCAACGTCCTGACTTTC.

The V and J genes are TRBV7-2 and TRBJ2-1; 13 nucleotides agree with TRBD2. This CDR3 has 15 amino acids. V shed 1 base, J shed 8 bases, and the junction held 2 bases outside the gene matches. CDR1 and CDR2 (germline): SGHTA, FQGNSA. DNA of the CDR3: TGTGCCAGCAGCTTAGTACTAGCGGGAGGGGATGAGCAGTTCTTC. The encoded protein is CASSLVLAGGDEQFF.

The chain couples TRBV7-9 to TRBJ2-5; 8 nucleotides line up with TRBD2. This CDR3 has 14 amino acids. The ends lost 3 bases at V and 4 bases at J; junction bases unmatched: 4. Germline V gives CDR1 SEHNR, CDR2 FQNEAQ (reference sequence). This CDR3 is CASSLERESETQYF. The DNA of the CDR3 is TGTGCCAGCAGCTTGGAGCGGGAGTCAGAGACCCAGTACTTC.

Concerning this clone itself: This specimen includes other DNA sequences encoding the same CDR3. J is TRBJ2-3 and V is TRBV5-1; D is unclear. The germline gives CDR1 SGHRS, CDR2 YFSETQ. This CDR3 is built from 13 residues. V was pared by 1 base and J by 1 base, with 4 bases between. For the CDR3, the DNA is TGCGCCAGCAGCTTGCGGGGCACAGATACGCAGTATTTT. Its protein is CASSLRGTDTQYF.

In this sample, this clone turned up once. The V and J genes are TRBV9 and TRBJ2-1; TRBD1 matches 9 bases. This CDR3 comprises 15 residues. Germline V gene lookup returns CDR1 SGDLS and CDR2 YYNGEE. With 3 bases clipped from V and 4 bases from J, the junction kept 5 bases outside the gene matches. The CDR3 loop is CASSATGQGYNEQFF. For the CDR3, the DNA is TGTGCCAGCAGCGCGACGGGACAGGGTTACAATGAGCAGTTCTTC.